This T cell receptor (beta chain) was sequenced during a study of response to subunit inactivated influenza vaccine. TCRdb re-called the RT-PCR reads with MiXCR, one entry per CDR3 protein. In the table there are roughly 650,000 distinct CDR3 sequences, about 15% of which are singletons. In its sample, this clonotype was seen a few times. As yet, its antigen is unknown. In this CDR3 the conserved last residue, phenylalanine or tryptophan, is missing, so a read error is likely. Overall study results and limits: It was the authors' suggestion that each seasonal influenza vaccination recruits few new T cells.

The CDR3 extends over 15 amino acids. Germline CDR1 and CDR2: LGHNA and YSLEER. V usage is TRBV4-3 and J usage is TRBJ2-2, with 8 nucleotides matching TRBD1. The clonotype originates from a man aged 45-65 years who received an inactivated influenza vaccine. Material: PBMCs from blood, obtained roughly 13 days after vaccination. The CDR3 nucleotides read TGCGCCAGCCGCCAGACAGGGGCTTGGACCGGGGAGCTGTTTCTT. Protein sequence: CASRQTGAWTGELFL.